This paragraph covers one T cell receptor (beta chain) sequence. The data derive from a study of blood T cell repertoires in COVID-19. Study information: Material from acute and convalescent COVID-19 was sourced from the United States, Italy and Spain.

This CDR3 has 15 residues. Trimming took 0 bases from V and 6 from J, leaving 11 bases between them. Germline V gene data show CDR1 as KGHSH and CDR2 as LQKENI. Authors' processing steps: By means of reference gene primer amplification, nucleated cell counts were estimated. Data came from immunoSEQ multiplex PCR; TCRdb stores just in-frame clones and leaves some out. V and J calls and clone size are those listed in that table; D and trimming were worked out from the DNA. Here the sample spans about 160,000 clones, around 89% being singletons. The source material was peripheral blood. The TCR sequence derives from a man aged 55 to 69 with acute or convalescent COVID-19. V gene TRBV18 combines with J gene TRBJ2-2, with TRBD2 as a possible D gene (7 bases). The CDR3 loop is CASSPPGGGPGELFF. For the CDR3, the DNA is TGTGCCAGCTCACCACCTGGCGGGGGCCCCGGGGAGCTGTTTTTT.